Presented here are 29 T cell receptor beta chains from one specimen sequenced in a study of blood T cell repertoires in COVID-19. Clones were read by immunoSEQ multiplex PCR, and TCRdb kept only the in-frame ones, dropping some. Here the sample spans some 15,000 clones, just over 85% being singletons. Sequencing input: peripheral blood. Receptor source: a human donor in a cohort sampled during active COVID-19.

V is TRBV27 and J is TRBJ1-2, with 9 bases aligning to TRBD1. After removal of 6 bases from V and 4 bases from J, the junction contained 12 bases not matched to a gene. The V gene's germline CDR1 is MNHEY and CDR2 SMNVEV (reference sequence). This CDR3 is 16 amino acids long. CDR3 protein: CASSPPSTGGLYGYTF. The CDR3 DNA reads as TGTGCCAGCAGCCCTCCTTCGACAGGGGGACTCTATGGCTACACCTTC.

The chain carries TRBV5-4 and TRBJ2-7, with 7 nucleotides matching TRBD2. CDR1 SGHNT and CDR2 YYREEE come from the germline V gene (reference sequence). CDR3 length equals 15 residues. V lost 2 bases to trimming and J lost 0 bases; unmatched junction nucleotides: 5. CDR3 amino acids: CASSFKAGISYEQYF. DNA for the CDR3: TGTGCCAGCAGCTTCAAAGCGGGAATCTCCTACGAGCAGTACTTC. Looking up the rest from reference TRBV5-4 and TRBJ2-7 gives the full variable domain: ETGVTQSPTHLIKTRGQQVTLRCSSQSGHNTVSWYQQALGQGPQFIFQYYREEENGRGNFPPRFSGLQFPNYSSELNVNALELDDSALYLCASSFKAGISYEQYFGPGTRLTVT.

The V call is TRBV9, the J call TRBJ1-2; TRBD1 matches 7 bases. V was pared by 3 bases and J by 4 bases, with 9 bases of the junction left unmatched. In germline, CDR1 is SGDLS, CDR2 YYNGEE. The CDR3 contains 15 residues. The CDR3 region has the DNA TGTGCCAGCAGCGCTCGGGACAGTTCCATCTATGGCTACACCTTC. It is translated as CASSARDSSIYGYTF. The full variable domain, rest sourced from reference TRBV9 and TRBJ1-2, is DSGVTQTPKHLITATGQRVTLRCSPRSGDLSVYWYQQSLDQGLQFLIQYYNGEERAKGNILERFSAQQFPDLHSELNLSSLELGDSALYFCASSARDSSIYGYTFGSGTRLTVV.

The chain is built from TRBV5-6 and TRBJ1-1; TRBD1 aligns across 8 bases. The CDR3 loop spans 14 amino acids. Per germline, CDR1 SGHDT and CDR2 YYEEEE. Losses at the gene ends were 3 bases for V and 0 bases for J; bases not matched to a gene: 1. The CDR3 here is CASSWDRLNTEAFF. CDR3 DNA: TGTGCCAGCAGCTGGGACAGGTTGAACACTGAAGCTTTCTTT.

This chain joins TRBV7-9 and TRBJ1-4; possibly TRBD1 for D (5 bases). The germline gives CDR1 SEHNR, CDR2 FQNEAQ (reference sequence). This CDR3 comprises 14 residues. V lost 4 bases to trimming and J lost 2 bases, with 8 bases between them. CDR3 DNA sequence: TGTGCCAGCAGCTCAGGGTACACTAATGAAAAACTGTTTTTT. Translation gives CASSSGYTNEKLFF. The full variable domain, its missing parts supplied by reference TRBV7-9 and TRBJ1-4, is DTGVSQNPRHKITKRGQNVTFRCDPISEHNRLYWYRQTLGQGPEFLTYFQNEAQLEKSRLLSDRFSAERPKGSFSTLEIQRTEQGDSAMYLCASSSGYTNEKLFFGSGTQLSVL.

Sample share makes this clone large. The chain joins TRBV6-5 to TRBJ2-7; unclear D gene. Per germline, CDR1 MNHEY and CDR2 SVGAGI. V lost 8 bases to trimming and J lost 1 base, with 12 bases between them. This CDR3 contains 13 residues. The CDR3 DNA reads TGTGCCAGCCATCAGGATTTGTCCTACGAGCAGTACTTC. Translated, it gives CASHQDLSYEQYF.

This clone came up once. The chain is built from TRBV5-1 and TRBJ1-1; D is perhaps TRBD1 (6 bases). This CDR3 region has 15 residues. Trimming took off 2 bases at V and 0 bases at J, with 11 bases between the two ends. Per the germline V gene, CDR1 is SGHRS and CDR2 is YFSETQ. CDR3: CASSLWSGVNTEAFF. In nucleotides, the CDR3 is TGCGCCAGCAGCTTATGGTCAGGGGTGAACACTGAAGCTTTCTTT.

The J gene is TRBJ2-3, the V gene TRBV2; 9 nucleotides match TRBD2. The trim removed 6 bases at V and 4 bases at J, leaving 11 bases unmatched. Germline values: CDR1 SNHLY, CDR2 FYNNEI. The CDR3 totals 16 residues. This CDR3 is CASRQIAGDGPDTQYF. In nucleotides, the CDR3 is TGTGCCAGCAGACAAATAGCGGGAGATGGCCCAGATACGCAGTATTTT.

The V call is TRBV19, the J call TRBJ1-4, with D unclear. Between the trimmed V and J ends, which lost 1 base and 0 bases, there was a span of 15 bases. The length of the CDR3 is 18 residues. Looked up from germline, CDR1 is LNHDA and CDR2 is SQIVND (reference sequence). DNA of the CDR3: TGTGCCAGTAGTATAGTTTGGGCTTGGGGAGCAACTAATGAAAAACTGTTTTTT. Amino acids: CASSIVWAWGATNEKLFF.

V is TRBV3-1 (or the pseudogene TRBV3-2) and J is TRBJ2-5; 9 nucleotides align to TRBD2. This CDR3 has 14 residues. Germline CDR1 LGHDT, CDR2 YNNKEL (reference sequence). V shed 4 bases, J shed 5 bases, and the junction held 5 bases outside the gene matches. The CDR3 sequence: CASSLAGEGETQYF. CDR3 bases: TGTGCCAGCAGCCTAGCGGGAGAGGGTGAGACCCAGTACTTC.

The chain links TRBV5-4 to TRBJ2-3; 13 positions match TRBD2. With V trimmed by 4 bases and J by 4 bases, 3 bases remained unmatched. This CDR3 comprises 15 residues. Germline V lookup: CDR1 SGHNT, CDR2 YYREEE (reference sequence). The CDR3 loop is CASSRTSGSADTQYF. In DNA, the CDR3 is TGTGCCAGCAGCCGGACTAGCGGGAGCGCAGATACGCAGTATTTT.

V gene TRBV27 combines with J gene TRBJ2-1; D gene unclear. The CDR3 sequence is 15 residues long. The V end was cut by 5 bases, the J end by 7 bases, with 18 bases between. Germline loops: CDR1 MNHEY, CDR2 SMNVEV (reference sequence). The CDR3 spells CASSLYYTPGNEQFF. CDR3 DNA sequence: TGTGCCAGCAGTCTTTACTATACACCGGGTAATGAGCAGTTCTTC.

This rearrangement joins TRBV2 to TRBJ2-5; the match to TRBD2 covers 9 bases. V shed 4 bases, J shed 1 base, and the junction held 13 bases outside the gene matches. This CDR3 region has 18 residues. Germline CDR1 and CDR2: SNHLY and FYNNEI. This CDR3 is CASSARTASGNRQETQYF. The CDR3 DNA is TGTGCCAGCAGTGCACGAACAGCTAGCGGGAACCGCCAAGAGACCCAGTACTTC. The complete variable domain, with remaining parts taken from reference TRBV2 and TRBJ2-5, reads EPEVTQTPSHQVTQMGQEVILRCVPISNHLYFYWYRQILGQKVEFLVSFYNNEISEKSEIFDDQFSVERPDGSNFTLKIRSTKLEDSAMYFCASSARTASGNRQETQYFGPGTRLLVL.

This clone was seen a single time. The chain joins TRBV10-2 to TRBJ2-2; TRBD1 matches 7 bases. The CDR3 is made up of 16 amino acids. V was clipped by 3 bases and J by 0 bases; unmatched bases: 4. CDR1 is WSHSY and CDR2 is SAAADI in the germline V gene. The CDR3 is CASSDRGRSNTGELFF. Written as DNA, the CDR3 is TGCGCCAGCAGTGATAGGGGGCGTTCGAACACCGGGGAGCTGTTTTTT.

V usage is TRBV7-2 and J usage is TRBJ1-4; D is undetermined. With 3 bases removed from V and 8 bases from J, the gap between germline ends came to 10 bases. This CDR3 comprises 13 residues. The germline gives CDR1 SGHTA, CDR2 FQGNSA. The CDR3 DNA reads TGTGCCAGCAGCTTCCTGTCGGGGGAAAAACTGTTTTTT. Protein: CASSFLSGEKLFF.

V usage is TRBV9 and J usage is TRBJ2-7, with TRBD1 matching 9 bases. This CDR3 contains 17 residues. V trimming: 0 bases; J trimming: 6 bases; junction bases outside the gene matches: 13. Germline CDR1 SGDLS, CDR2 YYNGEE. CDR3 in DNA: TGTGCCAGCAGCGTAGATAAGAGGGGACAGGGCGTATCCGAGCAGTACTTC. It is translated as CASSVDKRGQGVSEQYF.

The V gene is TRBV21-1, the J gene TRBJ2-1; the D call in the table, TRBD2, was not verified against the DNA. TRBV21-1 is tagged as a pseudogene. This CDR3 has 12 residues. As DNA, the CDR3 is TGTGCCAGCATCCCACTAGCGGGGGAGCAGTTCTTC. Translating it yields CASIPLAGEQFF.

This clone was seen only once. The chain uses TRBV5-1 and TRBJ1-4; 11 bases map to TRBD1. The CDR3 extends over 15 amino acids. CDR1 is SGHRS and CDR2 is YFSETQ in the germline V gene. Germline trimming cut 0 bases from V and 5 bases from J; bases unmatched to any gene: 0. This CDR3 is CASSLGDRGNEKLFF. The DNA of the CDR3 is TGCGCCAGCAGCTTGGGGGACAGGGGGAATGAAAAACTGTTTTTT.

The rearrangement uses TRBV27 and TRBJ2-3; a weak D match, TRBD2 (6 bases). The V end was cut by 6 bases, the J end by 2 bases, with 12 bases between. This CDR3 has 14 residues. Germline loops: CDR1 MNHEY, CDR2 SMNVEV (reference sequence). CDR3 coding DNA: TGTGCCAGCAGCGCCGGGAGCCTCACAGATACGCAGTATTTT. It encodes CASSAGSLTDTQYF.

The rearrangement uses TRBV5-1 and TRBJ2-5; TRBD2 agrees at 12 bases. V lost 5 bases to trimming and J lost 4 bases; unmatched junction nucleotides: 6. The CDR3 contains 15 residues. Germline CDR1 is SGHRS and CDR2 is YFSETQ. The CDR3 sequence: CASREAGLAGETQYF. Here the CDR3 DNA reads TGCGCCAGCAGGGAAGCGGGACTAGCGGGAGAGACCCAGTACTTC.

V and J are TRBV11-3 and TRBJ2-5, with TRBD2 matching 7 bases. CDR1 is SGHNT and CDR2 is YENEEA in the germline V gene. V shed 1 base, J shed 0 bases, and the junction held 2 bases outside the gene matches. The CDR3 extends over 15 amino acids. CDR3 DNA: TGTGCCAGCAGCTTAGTCGGGGGGTACCAAGAGACCCAGTACTTC. Its translation is CASSLVGGYQETQYF.

This rearrangement joins TRBV3-1 (or the pseudogene TRBV3-2) to TRBJ2-5; D is undetermined. The V and J ends lost 0 bases and 7 bases respectively, with 15 bases between them. CDR1 and CDR2 from the germline V gene are LGHDT and YNNKEL (reference sequence). The CDR3 spans 15 residues. The CDR3 reads CASSQEYGVGGTQYF. CDR3 bases: TGTGCCAGCAGCCAAGAGTACGGCGTAGGCGGGACCCAGTACTTC.

V is TRBV14 and J is TRBJ1-2; 9 bases map to TRBD1. Germline values: CDR1 SGHDN, CDR2 FVKESK. The CDR3 contains 13 residues. J lost 8 bases, V lost 3 bases, and 4 bases had no gene match. CDR3 bases: TGTGCCAGCAGCCAGGGACAGGGAAGAGGCTACACCTTC. Protein sequence: CASSQGQGRGYTF.

The chain uses TRBV27 and TRBJ1-2; 7 nucleotides line up with TRBD1. The CDR3 contains 14 residues. From germline, CDR1 is MNHEY and CDR2 SMNVEV (reference sequence). The V segment lost 7 bases and the J segment 7 bases; nucleotides outside the gene matches: 12. CDR3 nucleotides: TGTGCCAGCACTTCCGGACAGGCTCGGAGTGGCTACACCTTC. Its translation: CASTSGQARSGYTF.

J is TRBJ2-3 and V is TRBV18; D may be TRBD2 (6 bases). The germline V gene encodes CDR1 KGHSH and CDR2 LQKENI. Trimming cost V 2 bases and J 2 bases, with 14 bases left between them. The CDR3 has 16 residues. DNA for the CDR3: TGTGCCAGCTCACCAGGTCGGGGGTCCCCCACAGATACGCAGTATTTT. It is translated as CASSPGRGSPTDTQYF.

V and J are TRBV19 and TRBJ1-2, with a weak D call TRBD1 (6 bases). V dropped 5 bases and J dropped 6 bases, with 22 bases sitting between them. The CDR3 length is 16 residues. CDR1 LNHDA and CDR2 SQIVND come from the germline V gene (reference sequence). In nucleotides, the CDR3 is TGTGCCAGTAGTTCCCCCGAGGCAGGGGACAATAATGGCTACACCTTC. It codes for CASSSPEAGDNNGYTF.

The chain uses TRBV9 and TRBJ1-5; 7 bases match TRBD1. The CDR3 sequence is 13 residues long. Germline trimming cut 0 bases from V and 7 bases from J; bases unmatched to any gene: 1. Germline CDR1 is SGDLS and CDR2 is YYNGEE. The CDR3 DNA follows: TGTGCCAGCAGCGTAGAACAGGGGCAGCCCCAGCATTTT. Amino acids: CASSVEQGQPQHF.

V gene TRBV7-9 combines with J gene TRBJ2-3; TRBD1 agrees at 9 bases. The CDR3 sequence is 17 residues long. CDR1 SEHNR and CDR2 FQNEAQ come from the germline V gene (reference sequence). V trimming: 5 bases; J trimming: 3 bases; junction bases outside the gene matches: 12. This chain's CDR3 is CASSPSLQGANTDTQYF. The DNA of the CDR3 is TGTGCCAGCAGCCCCAGCCTACAGGGGGCGAATACAGATACGCAGTATTTT.

The chain employs TRBV27 and TRBJ1-2, with D maybe TRBD1 (5 bases). Trimming left V 0 bases short and J 2 bases short, with 19 bases between. The CDR3 has 18 amino acids. The germline V gene encodes CDR1 MNHEY and CDR2 SMNVEV (reference sequence). CDR3 DNA sequence: TGTGCCAGCAGTTTATCCGGGGGGGACGGCTCCTTCAACTATGGCTACACCTTC. Amino acids: CASSLSGGDGSFNYGYTF.